This T cell receptor (beta chain) was identified in a study of blood T cell repertoires in COVID-19. The CDR3 runs to 15 residues. The trim removed 5 bases at V and 5 bases at J, leaving 9 bases unmatched. From germline, CDR1 is SGHVS and CDR2 FNYEAQ. Method: immunoSEQ multiplex PCR; TCRdb's copy keeps in-frame clones and lacks some. The table has fewer than 400,000 clones, 90% seen once; the top ten hold about 4.2%. The chain joins TRBV7-6 to TRBJ2-7; 10 bases match TRBD1. The receptor's source is a young woman who had been exposed to COVID-19. The sample comprised PBMCs or T cells enriched from blood (not recorded which). The DNA of the CDR3 is TGTGCCAGCAGCCGTACCGGGACAGGGGTAGACGAGCAGTACTTC. Residues: CASSRTGTGVDEQYF.